The 27 T cell receptor beta chains reported below all come from one sample, sequenced in a study of control samples from healthy donors and cancer patients. Here immunoSEQ multiplex PCR was the method, and the copy in TCRdb shows in-frame clones only, minus some. The table has 100,000 to 150,000 clones, 80% to 95% seen once. The source material was blood. The source of these receptors is a man aged 40-49 years in good health.

In its sample, this clone was seen once. The chain is built from TRBV29-1 and TRBJ1-6; unclear D gene. Trimming stripped 4 bases from V and 7 bases from J, with 5 bases between. The germline V gene has CDR1 SQVTM and CDR2 ANQGSEA. CDR3 length: 11 residues. CDR3 residues: CSVGWNSPLHF. The CDR3, as DNA: TGCAGCGTTGGATGGAATTCACCCCTCCACTTT.

This chain joins TRBV7-3 and TRBJ2-3; TRBD2 matches at 7 bases. V dropped 3 bases and J dropped 3; count of bases not matched to a gene: 6. The germline V gene encodes CDR1 SGHTA and CDR2 FQGTGA. The CDR3 length is 15 residues. The DNA of the CDR3 is TGTGCCAGCAGCTTCCGTGCGGGGGTGACAGATACGCAGTATTTT. This codes for CASSFRAGVTDTQYF.

A word on this clone: Because the CDR3 is missing its conserved closing phenylalanine or tryptophan, this is likely a read error. The DNA is omitted, as the CDR3 cannot be located on it reliably, and the CDR3 follows TCRdb's listing. The chain combines TRBV1 with TRBJ1-1; TRBD1 is the table's D call, not checked against the DNA. TRBV1 is marked as a pseudogene. The CDR3 is 11 amino acids long, termini counted. The CDR3 region is CTSSRRLGGLN.

V is TRBV5-1 and J is TRBJ2-1, with 14 bases aligning to TRBD2. The germline gives CDR1 SGHRS, CDR2 YFSETQ. V trimming: 4 bases; J trimming: 13 bases; junction bases outside the gene matches: 10. The CDR3 loop spans 15 amino acids. CDR3 residues: CASSPGTSGGPRQFF. The CDR3 coding sequence is TGCGCCAGCAGCCCCGGGACTAGCGGGGGCCCACGTCAGTTCTTC.

The rearrangement joins TRBV9 to TRBJ2-1, with D perhaps given as TRBD1 or TRBD2 (5 bases each). This CDR3 region has 15 residues. Germline V CDR1 and CDR2: SGDLS, YYNGEE. Between the trimmed V and J ends, which lost 2 bases and 4 bases, there was a span of 13 bases. CDR3 region: CASSVGAQKYNEQFF. Written as DNA, the CDR3 is TGTGCCAGCAGCGTCGGGGCGCAGAAGTACAATGAGCAGTTCTTC.

The chain couples TRBV3-1 (or the pseudogene TRBV3-2) to TRBJ2-7; D remains ambiguous. CDR3 length equals 14 residues. The V gene lost 0 bases and the J gene lost 3 bases, with 9 bases spanning the gap. Germline-derived CDR1 and CDR2 are LGHDT and YNNKEL (reference sequence). The CDR3 region has the DNA TGTGCCAGCAGCCAAGAGTTCATTGGCTACGAGCAGTACTTC. It encodes CASSQEFIGYEQYF.

The rearrangement joins TRBV30 to TRBJ2-3; D is perhaps TRBD1 (6 bases). Germline CDR1 GTSNPN, CDR2 SVGIG (reference sequence). Trimming shortened V by 4 bases and J by 1 base, and 12 bases separated the two germline ends. This CDR3 spans 14 amino acids. CDR3 residues: CAWMGARGTDTQYF. As DNA, the CDR3 is TGTGCCTGGATGGGGGCTCGGGGCACAGATACGCAGTATTTT.

V is TRBV11-1 and J is TRBJ2-5; 14 bases line up with TRBD2. CDR3 length equals 16 residues. V lost 5 bases and J lost 4; bases outside the gene matches: 6. Germline lookup yields CDR1 SGHAT and CDR2 FQDESV (reference sequence). As DNA, the CDR3 is TGTGCCAGCAGCCGACTAGCGGGGGGGTTCGGAGAGACCCAGTACTTC. Protein product: CASSRLAGGFGETQYF.

This chain joins TRBV29-1 and TRBJ2-7; D might be TRBD2 (5 bases). Looked up from germline, CDR1 is SQVTM and CDR2 is ANQGSEA. Trimming took off 6 bases at V and 3 bases at J, with 18 bases between the two ends. This CDR3 is 14 amino acids long. The DNA for the CDR3 is TGCAGCGTGGCCGGGCCTAGCCAGGTCTACGAGCAGTACTTC. This sequence encodes CSVAGPSQVYEQYF.

This chain connects TRBV6-5 to TRBJ2-7; 10 nucleotides agree with TRBD2. With V trimmed by 0 bases and J by 2 bases, 4 bases remained unmatched. The germline CDR1 and CDR2 sequences are MNHEY and SVGAGI. CDR3 length: 16 amino acids. Here the CDR3 reads CASSYSRSGGAYEQYF. The CDR3 DNA reads TGTGCCAGCAGTTACTCGCGCAGCGGGGGGGCCTACGAGCAGTACTTC.

This chain connects TRBV18 to TRBJ2-1; D is unclear. Germline V lookup: CDR1 KGHSH, CDR2 LQKENI. CDR3 length: 13 amino acids. The V end lost 0 bases, the J end lost 5 bases, and 5 bases lay between the germline ends. The DNA for the CDR3 is TGTGCCAGCTCACCACCAGCTGACAATGAGCAGTTCTTC. It yields the protein CASSPPADNEQFF.

CDR3 in amino acids: CASSLGTDYGYTF. DNA for the CDR3: TGTGCCAGCAGCTTAGGGACAGACTATGGCTACACCTTC. The genes are TRBV7-8 and TRBJ1-2; possible D gene TRBD1, 6 bases. This CDR3 is built from 13 residues. Germline V gene lookup returns CDR1 SGHVS and CDR2 FQNEAQ. The germline V and J ends were trimmed by 1 base and 3 bases, with 6 bases remaining between them.

The CDR3 coding sequence is TGTGCCAGCAGTTTATATCTCTATGGTCAGCCCCAGCATTTT. This gives the protein CASSLYLYGQPQHF. The V call is TRBV27, the J call TRBJ1-5; D is uncertain. Per the germline V gene, CDR1 is MNHEY and CDR2 is SMNVEV (reference sequence). CDR3 length: 14 amino acids. Trimming removed 1 base at V and 6 bases at J, with 10 bases between.

The genes are TRBV19 and TRBJ1-1; D is uncertain. Germline assignment: CDR1 LNHDA and CDR2 SQIVND (reference sequence). The CDR3 totals 13 residues. Trimming cost V 8 bases and J 1 base, with 11 bases left between them. The CDR3 loop is CASSGRENTEAFF. In DNA form, the CDR3 reads TGTGCCAGTTCCGGGAGAGAGAACACTGAAGCTTTCTTT.

This clone was seen once. The chain recombines TRBV9 with TRBJ1-2; 7 bases agree with TRBD1. The germline gives CDR1 SGDLS, CDR2 YYNGEE. CDR3 length: 14 amino acids. With V trimmed by 4 bases and J by 7 bases, 10 bases remained unmatched. As DNA, the CDR3 is TGTGCCAGCAGCCTAGGAGGGGGCGCAGCTGGCTACACCTTC. It translates to CASSLGGGAAGYTF.

This sequence joins TRBV12-5 and TRBJ2-1, with 7 positions matching TRBD1. In germline, CDR1 is LGHNT, CDR2 FRNRAP. The CDR3 sequence is 13 residues long. Trimming took 9 bases from V and 7 from J; bases not matched to a gene: 9. This CDR3 is CASVLVDRNEQFF. The CDR3 nucleotides read TGTGCTAGCGTCCTGGTGGACAGGAATGAGCAGTTCTTC.

This clone was found once. The V gene is TRBV5-1, the J gene TRBJ2-7; no clear D gene. V was pared by 3 bases and J by 7 bases, with 8 bases between. CDR3 length: 11 amino acids. Germline assignment: CDR1 SGHRS and CDR2 YFSETQ. CDR3 protein: CASSSPLEQYF. DNA for the CDR3: TGCGCCAGCAGCTCTCCCTTGGAGCAGTACTTC.

The chain employs TRBV3-1 (or the pseudogene TRBV3-2) and TRBJ2-5; D remains unclear. The V end lost 0 bases, the J end lost 4 bases, and 3 bases lay between the germline ends. Germline V gene sequence: CDR1 LGHDT, CDR2 YNNKEL (reference sequence). This CDR3 spans 12 amino acids. The CDR3 region has the DNA TGTGCCAGCAGCCAAGACGCAGAGACCCAGTACTTC. Amino acids: CASSQDAETQYF.

The rearrangement uses TRBV19 and TRBJ2-7; 8 positions agree with TRBD2. The CDR3 has 13 amino acids. J gave up 2 bases and V 7 bases, and 4 bases lay outside the gene matches. CDR1 LNHDA and CDR2 SQIVND come from the germline V gene (reference sequence). The CDR3 DNA sequence: TGTGCCAGTACCGGGGGGGAGACCTACGAGCAGTACTTC. Encoded protein: CASTGGETYEQYF.

This clone was detected only once. The chain employs TRBV5-1 and TRBJ1-6; possibly TRBD1 for D (6 bases). V was shortened by 0 bases and J by 6 bases, with 19 bases between the two germline ends. Germline CDR1 SGHRS, CDR2 YFSETQ. The CDR3 consists of 18 residues. CDR3 sequence reads: CASSLVATAAGVNSPLHF. In DNA form, the CDR3 reads TGCGCCAGCAGCTTGGTGGCTACGGCGGCAGGGGTTAATTCACCCCTCCACTTT.

About this clone itself: The junction departs from germline at one end; a sequencing error may be responsible. V is TRBV7-7 and J is TRBJ2-3; no firm D call. This CDR3 has 13 residues. From germline, CDR1 is SSHAT and CDR2 FNYEAQ (reference sequence). The CDR3 here is CASSLMTTDTQYF. The CDR3 nucleotides read TGTGCTAGCAGCTTAATGACCACAGATACGCAGTATTTT.

Here the CDR3 DNA reads TGTGCCAGCAGCCTCCAGGGGGTCGGAACTGAAGCTTTCTTT. Encoded protein: CASSLQGVGTEAFF. The chain has TRBV7-8 and TRBJ1-1; 7 bases are a match to TRBD1. CDR3 size: 14 residues. In germline, CDR1 is SGHVS, CDR2 FQNEAQ. The J segment lost 5 bases and the V segment lost 5 bases, leaving 8 bases of the junction unmatched. Drawing the rest from reference TRBV7-8 and TRBJ1-1, the complete variable domain is GAGVSQSPRYKVAKRGQDVALRCDPISGHVSLFWYQQALGQGPEFLTYFQNEAQLDKSGLPSDRFFAERPEGSVSTLKIQRTQQEDSAVYLCASSLQGVGTEAFFGQGTRLTVV.

The J gene is TRBJ2-1, the V gene TRBV2; D gene ambiguous. V lost 6 bases and J 2 bases, leaving 11 bases between the germline ends. CDR1 SNHLY and CDR2 FYNNEI come from the germline V gene. CDR3 size: 14 residues. CDR3 DNA: TGTGCCAGCAGGAGGACGAATACCTACAATGAGCAGTTCTTC. Protein product: CASRRTNTYNEQFF.

The chain couples TRBV19 to TRBJ1-6, with 9 bases that match TRBD1. This CDR3 contains 15 residues. Germline CDR1 and CDR2: LNHDA and SQIVND (reference sequence). The V gene end was trimmed by 5 bases and the J gene end by 7 bases; junction bases not matched to a gene: 6. CDR3 nucleotides: TGTGCCAGTAGTCTGTCGGGACAGGGCAATTCACCCCTCCACTTT. Protein sequence: CASSLSGQGNSPLHF.

The J gene is TRBJ1-5, the V gene TRBV11-2; 7 bases match TRBD1. The CDR3 spans 14 residues. V was clipped by 5 bases and J by 0 bases; unmatched bases: 1. The germline CDR1 and CDR2 sequences are SGHAT and FQNNGV. The chain's CDR3 is CASSGTASNQPQHF. For the CDR3, the DNA is TGTGCCAGCAGCGGGACAGCTAGCAATCAGCCCCAGCATTTT.

The V call is TRBV12-3 or TRBV12-4, the J call TRBJ2-3; 7 bases fit TRBD1. The V gene end was trimmed by 3 bases and the J gene end by 7 bases; junction bases not matched to a gene: 4. The length of the CDR3 is 13 residues. CDR3: CASSFEGANTQYF. In DNA, the CDR3 is TGTGCCAGCAGTTTCGAGGGGGCGAATACGCAGTATTTT.

The chain employs TRBV7-8 and TRBJ1-1; no clear D gene. Trimming stripped 2 bases from V and 6 bases from J, with 10 bases between. The CDR3 covers 13 residues. CDR1 SGHVS and CDR2 FQNEAQ come from the germline V gene. This CDR3 reads CASSLIIGSEAFF. The CDR3 DNA is TGTGCCAGCAGCTTAATTATCGGGTCTGAAGCTTTCTTT.